The entry that follows covers one TCR beta chain sequence. This sample also contains other DNA sequences that code for the same CDR3. CDR3 length: 13 residues. Trimming stripped 1 base from V and 1 base from J, with 4 bases between. Germline values: CDR1 LGHDT, CDR2 YNNKEL (reference sequence). Using immunoSEQ multiplex PCR, the repertoire was profiled, and TCRdb retains in-frame clones only, with some absent. This sample has 250,000 to 300,000 clones, with more than 85% found just once. The data originate from a study of blood T cell repertoires in COVID-19. The TCR comes from a woman in her twenties or thirties with COVID-19, enrolled during active disease. The chain couples TRBV3-1 (or the pseudogene TRBV3-2) to TRBJ1-1, with D uncertain. The sequenced sample was peripheral blood. The CDR3 region is CASSQGRNTEAFF. The DNA for the CDR3 is TGTGCCAGCAGCCAAGGGAGGAACACTGAAGCTTTCTTT.